The 24 T cell receptor beta chains given below trace back to one sample, sequenced in a study of T cell repertoires in ileal Crohn's disease. Libraries were prepared by immunoSEQ multiplex PCR; TCRdb keeps only in-frame clonotypes and omits some of them. The data contain several thousand clones, around 87% of them seen just once; the ten biggest clones take up 4.4%. The time point: proximal margin of the surgical specimen (macroscopically non-inflamed). The sequencing input was ileal tissue. Receptors originate from an adult with Crohn's disease.

The CDR3 is CAMIGEYEQYF. The CDR3 region has the DNA TGTGCCATGATTGGGGAGTACGAGCAGTACTTC. This chain links TRBV2 with TRBJ2-7, with D possibly matching TRBD2 (5 bases). CDR3 length: 11 residues. From germline, CDR1 is SNHLY and CDR2 FYNNEI. V was trimmed by 10 bases and J by 4 bases, leaving 11 bases between them.

V gene TRBV6-1 combines with J gene TRBJ1-5; D is uncertain. The CDR3 has 14 residues. V was shortened by 2 bases and J by 9 bases, with 14 bases between the two germline ends. In germline, CDR1 is MNHNS, CDR2 SASEGT. CDR3 amino acids: CASSERPSPWPQHF. The CDR3 DNA sequence: TGTGCCAGCAGTGAACGGCCTTCACCATGGCCCCAGCATTTT.

This clone was counted a single time. This rearrangement joins TRBV15 to TRBJ2-1; 7 nucleotides match TRBD1. V gave up 7 bases and J gave up 1 base; unmatched junction bases: 4. CDR1 and CDR2 from the germline V gene are LNHNV and YYDKDF (reference sequence). The CDR3 extends over 14 amino acids. The CDR3 is CATNRDRSYNEQFF. The CDR3 DNA follows: TGTGCCACCAACCGGGACAGATCCTACAATGAGCAGTTCTTC.

This CDR3 reads CASKRTGANEKLFF. Here the CDR3 DNA reads TGCGCCAGCAAACGGACAGGGGCTAATGAAAAACTGTTTTTT. The chain recombines TRBV5-1 with TRBJ1-4; the match to TRBD1 covers 9 bases. V gave up 6 bases and J gave up 3 bases; unmatched junction bases: 3. The CDR3 is made up of 14 amino acids. Germline CDR1 and CDR2: SGHRS and YFSETQ. Variable domain in full (rest from reference TRBV5-1 and TRBJ1-4): KAGVTQTPRYLIKTRGQQVTLSCSPISGHRSVSWYQQTPGQGLQFLFEYFSETQRNKGNFPGRFSGRQFSNSRSEMNVSTLELGDSALYLCASKRTGANEKLFFGSGTQLSVL.

The rearrangement uses TRBV7-9 and TRBJ1-1, with D possibly matching TRBD1 (6 bases). With 0 bases removed from V and 4 bases from J, the gap between germline ends came to 12 bases. The CDR3 covers 15 residues. The germline CDR1 and CDR2 sequences are SEHNR and FQNEAQ (reference sequence). CDR3 sequence (DNA): TGTGCCAGCAGCTTAGCTACAGGGCTGGGCACTGAAGCTTTCTTT. Its protein is CASSLATGLGTEAFF. Full variable domain (outside the CDR3, taken from reference TRBV7-9 and TRBJ1-1): DTGVSQNPRHKITKRGQNVTFRCDPISEHNRLYWYRQTLGQGPEFLTYFQNEAQLEKSRLLSDRFSAERPKGSFSTLEIQRTEQGDSAMYLCASSLATGLGTEAFFGQGTRLTVV.

The chain combines TRBV30 with TRBJ2-3; D is undetermined. The CDR3 sequence is 12 residues long. V lost 4 bases to trimming and J lost 0 bases, with 5 bases between them. The V gene's germline CDR1 is GTSNPN and CDR2 SVGIG (reference sequence). CDR3 sequence (DNA): TGTGCCTGGACCCGAAGCACAGATACGCAGTATTTT. Translating it yields CAWTRSTDTQYF.

This chain uses TRBV6-1 with TRBJ2-7; possible D gene TRBD2, 6 bases. Trimming removed 11 bases at V and 3 bases at J, with 11 bases between. CDR3 length: 11 residues. The germline gives CDR1 MNHNS, CDR2 SASEGT. CDR3 bases: TGTGCCGTTCGGGACTTCTACGAGCAGTACTTC. Protein: CAVRDFYEQYF.

V usage is TRBV5-6 and J usage is TRBJ1-5; no firm D call. The CDR3 runs 16 residues. Looked up from germline, CDR1 is SGHDT and CDR2 is YYEEEE. V lost 5 bases, J lost 2 bases, and 17 bases lay in between. DNA of the CDR3: TGTGCCAGCAGGAACTTCCGGGATTTGGGCAATCAGCCCCAGCATTTT. Amino acids: CASRNFRDLGNQPQHF. The full variable domain, in which reference TRBV5-6 and TRBJ1-5 provide the parts outside the CDR3, is DAGVTQSPTHLIKTRGQQVTLRCSPKSGHDTVSWYQQALGQGPQFIFQYYEEEERQRGNFPDRFSGHQFPNYSSELNVNALLLGDSALYLCASRNFRDLGNQPQHFGDGTRLSIL.

The genes are TRBV6-1 and TRBJ2-4, with D tentatively TRBD1 (5 bases). CDR1 and CDR2 from the germline V gene are MNHNS and SASEGT. Trimming took off 3 bases at V and 1 base at J, with 13 bases between the two ends. The length of the CDR3 is 16 residues. The CDR3: CASSETATGAKNIQYF. The CDR3 DNA follows: TGTGCCAGCAGTGAGACAGCTACCGGGGCCAAAAACATTCAGTACTTC.

The chain couples TRBV6-1 to TRBJ2-1; TRBD2 might be the D (6 bases). Trimming left V 2 bases short and J 6 bases short, with 14 bases between. The CDR3 covers 15 residues. Looked up from germline, CDR1 is MNHNS and CDR2 is SASEGT. The CDR3 spells CASSERAGPPNEQFF. The CDR3 DNA sequence: TGTGCCAGCAGTGAAAGGGCGGGGCCCCCCAATGAGCAGTTCTTC.

The chain carries TRBV20-1 and TRBJ2-7; D possibly corresponds to TRBD2 (6 bases). Germline V lookup: CDR1 DFQATT, CDR2 SNEGSKA (reference sequence). CDR3 length: 11 residues. V was shortened by 0 bases and J by 10 bases, with 10 bases between the two germline ends. CDR3 loop: CSARDGRGQYF. As DNA, the CDR3 is TGCAGTGCTAGAGATGGGCGGGGACAGTACTTC.

J is TRBJ2-7 and V is TRBV10-1, with D possibly TRBD2 on 6 matching bases. From germline, CDR1 is WNHNN and CDR2 SYGVQD (reference sequence). The CDR3 has 13 amino acids. V was clipped by 3 bases and J by 5 bases, with 11 bases between them. CDR3 coding DNA: TGCGCCAGCAGTGAAGGTGGAGGGAACGAGCAGTACTTC. Translation: CASSEGGGNEQYF.

This sequence joins TRBV18 and TRBJ2-7; D is uncertain. This CDR3 is 12 amino acids long. The V end was cut by 0 bases, the J end by 4 bases, with 4 bases between. Germline V gene sequence: CDR1 KGHSH, CDR2 LQKENI. The CDR3 DNA reads TGTGCCAGCTCACCACCGGGGTACGAGCAGTACTTC. It specifies CASSPPGYEQYF.

This chain connects TRBV2 to TRBJ2-2, with D possibly being TRBD1 (6 bases). Germline V gene sequence: CDR1 SNHLY, CDR2 FYNNEI. V lost 1 base and J lost 1, with 7 bases in between. The CDR3 covers 15 residues. CDR3 in amino acids: CASSEEGGNTGELFF. CDR3 DNA: TGTGCCAGCAGTGAAGAAGGGGGGAACACCGGGGAGCTGTTTTTT.

The J gene is TRBJ2-6, the V gene TRBV30, with D tentatively TRBD2 (6 bases). Germline CDR1 GTSNPN, CDR2 SVGIG (reference sequence). Trimming removed 5 bases from V and 11 bases from J, with 13 bases in between. This CDR3 comprises 12 residues. The CDR3 DNA is TGTGCCTGGGGCAGGAGGGCAGACGTCCTGACTTTC. Its protein is CAWGRRADVLTF.

The V call is TRBV30, the J call TRBJ2-7, with a weak D call TRBD2 (5 bases). This CDR3 is built from 13 residues. V was cut by 8 bases and J by 4 bases, with 18 bases left in between. Per the germline V gene, CDR1 is GTSNPN and CDR2 is SVGIG (reference sequence). Here the CDR3 reads CAGLVWETYEQYF. CDR3 nucleotide sequence: TGTGCCGGGTTAGTGTGGGAGACATACGAGCAGTACTTC.

The J gene is TRBJ1-1, the V gene TRBV7-8, with a possible D match to TRBD1 (6 bases). Trimming left V 5 bases short and J 2 bases short, with 12 bases between. The CDR3 is 14 residues long. Germline-derived CDR1 and CDR2 are SGHVS and FQNEAQ. CDR3 bases: TGTGCCAGCAGCCCACCAGGGGATAACACTGAAGCTTTCTTT. Its protein is CASSPPGDNTEAFF.

This chain connects TRBV10-3 to TRBJ2-7, with TRBD1 matching over 9 bases. After removal of 6 bases from V and 4 bases from J, the junction contained 10 bases not matched to a gene. Germline lookup yields CDR1 ENHRY and CDR2 SYGVKD. This CDR3 has 15 amino acids. CDR3 in DNA: TGTGCCATCAGGGACCGGGACAGGGCCACATACGAGCAGTACTTC. It translates to CAIRDRDRATYEQYF.

This chain links TRBV5-1 with TRBJ1-2, with 9 bases matching TRBD1. There are 14 residues in the CDR3. The V and J ends lost 3 bases and 5 bases, in that order; junction bases with no gene match: 5. From germline, CDR1 is SGHRS and CDR2 YFSETQ. DNA for the CDR3: TGCGCCAGCAGCTGGGGACAGGGTACATATGGCTACACCTTC. Protein product: CASSWGQGTYGYTF.

The chain is built from TRBV30 and TRBJ2-3; tentatively, D is TRBD2 (6 bases). Per the germline V gene, CDR1 is GTSNPN and CDR2 is SVGIG (reference sequence). The CDR3 runs 14 residues. Trimming removed 3 bases from V and 9 bases from J, with 19 bases in between. CDR3 in DNA: TGTGCCTGGAGCGGGGACCTCGGGAGTTCGACGCAGTATTTT. This encodes CAWSGDLGSSTQYF.

The rearrangement joins TRBV29-1 to TRBJ1-2; 7 bases align to TRBD1. V lost 4 bases to trimming and J lost 4 bases; unmatched junction nucleotides: 9. The CDR3 consists of 14 residues. CDR1 SQVTM and CDR2 ANQGSEA come from the germline V gene. CDR3: CSVVDRTRPYGYTF. The CDR3 nucleotides are TGCAGCGTTGTGGACAGGACTCGTCCCTATGGCTACACCTTC. The full variable domain, with the rest looked up from reference TRBV29-1 and TRBJ1-2, is SAVISQKPSRDICQRGTSLTIQCQVDSQVTMMFWYRQQPGQSLTLIATANQGSEATYESGFVIDKFPISRPNLTFSTLTVSNMSPEDSSIYLCSVVDRTRPYGYTFGSGTRLTVV.

This clone was counted a single time. The chain joins TRBV19 to TRBJ2-7, with a possible D match to TRBD2 (6 bases). V was pared by 0 bases and J by 1 base, with 10 bases between. Germline loops: CDR1 LNHDA, CDR2 SQIVND (reference sequence). The CDR3 consists of 15 residues. CDR3 sequence: CASSIDPGRSYEQYF. The CDR3 region has the DNA TGTGCCAGTAGTATAGATCCAGGGAGGTCCTACGAGCAGTACTTC.

The V call is TRBV6-1, the J call TRBJ1-5; perhaps TRBD1 as D (6 bases). CDR1 is MNHNS and CDR2 is SASEGT in the germline V gene. The CDR3 has 15 amino acids. V gave up 4 bases and J gave up 0 bases, with 10 bases separating them. CDR3 sequence (DNA): TGTGCCAGCAGTGCAACAGGGAATAGCAATCAGCCCCAGCATTTT. Amino acids: CASSATGNSNQPQHF.

The chain employs TRBV7-9 and TRBJ1-2, with TRBD1 matching over 10 bases. Germline lookup yields CDR1 SEHNR and CDR2 FQNEAQ (reference sequence). The CDR3 loop spans 14 amino acids. V lost 3 bases and J lost 6; bases outside the gene matches: 4. The CDR3 here is CASSFDRGLNGYTF. The CDR3 region has the DNA TGTGCCAGCAGCTTTGACAGGGGGCTGAATGGCTACACCTTC.